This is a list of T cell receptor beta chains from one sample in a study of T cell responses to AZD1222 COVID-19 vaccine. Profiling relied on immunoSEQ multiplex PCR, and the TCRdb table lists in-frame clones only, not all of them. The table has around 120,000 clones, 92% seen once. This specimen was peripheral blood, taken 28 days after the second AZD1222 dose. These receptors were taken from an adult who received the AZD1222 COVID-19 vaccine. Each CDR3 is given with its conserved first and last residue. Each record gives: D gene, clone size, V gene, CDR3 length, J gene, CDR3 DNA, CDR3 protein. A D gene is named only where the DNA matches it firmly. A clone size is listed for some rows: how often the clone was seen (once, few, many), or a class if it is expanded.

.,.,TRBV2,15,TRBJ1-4,TGTGCCAGCAAGGGGAGAAAAGGAACTAATGAAAAACTGTTTTTT,CASKGRKGTNEKLFF
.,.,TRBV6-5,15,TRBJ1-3,TGTGCCAGCAGTTACTCGACCTCGAAAGGAAACACCATATATTTT,CASSYSTSKGNTIYF
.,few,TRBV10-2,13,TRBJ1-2,TGCGCCAGCAAGGGGAGAGAGAGTGCGGGCTACACCTTC,CASKGRESAGYTF
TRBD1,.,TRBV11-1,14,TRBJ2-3,TGTGCCAGCAGTCGGACAGGCAGCACAGATACGCAGTATTTT,CASSRTGSTDTQYF
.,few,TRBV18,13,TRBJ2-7,TGTGCCAGCTCATCGGGCCTCCCCTACGAGCAGTACTTC,CASSSGLPYEQYF
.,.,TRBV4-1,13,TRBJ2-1,TGCGCCAGCAGCCAACTAGGACTTAATGAGCAGTTCTTC,CASSQLGLNEQFF
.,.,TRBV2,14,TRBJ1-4,TGTGCCAGCAGTGATTCTACAACTAATGAAAAACTGTTTTTT,CASSDSTTNEKLFF
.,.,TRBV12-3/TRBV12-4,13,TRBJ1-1,TGTGCCAGCAGTTTAGGACCGAACACTGAAGCTTTCTTT,CASSLGPNTEAFF
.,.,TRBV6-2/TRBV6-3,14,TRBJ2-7,TGTGCCAGCAGTTACGAGGTTGGGCTCCTGGAGCAGTACTTC,CASSYEVGLLEQYF
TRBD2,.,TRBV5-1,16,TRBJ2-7,TGCGCCAGCAGCTTGGAGGGGCTAGCGGGAACCTACGAGCAGTACTTC,CASSLEGLAGTYEQYF
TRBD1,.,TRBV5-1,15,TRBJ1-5,TGCGCCAGCAGCTTGGAGGGGGCTGGCAATCAGCCCCAGCATTTT,CASSLEGAGNQPQHF
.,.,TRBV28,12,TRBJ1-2,TGTGCCAGCAGTTTACGACAGGATGGCTACACCTTC,CASSLRQDGYTF
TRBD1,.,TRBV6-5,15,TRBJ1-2,TGTGCCAGCAGTACCGGGACAGGGGCACAGAAAGGCTACACCTTC,CASSTGTGAQKGYTF
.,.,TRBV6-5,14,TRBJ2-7,TGTGCCAGCACCCGACCCGGAGTCTCCTACGAGCAGTACTTC,CASTRPGVSYEQYF
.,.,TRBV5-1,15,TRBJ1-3,TGCGCCAGCAGCCTAGAAGAAGGAAGGGGAAACACCATATATTTT,CASSLEEGRGNTIYF
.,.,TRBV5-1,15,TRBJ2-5,TGCGCCAGCAGCACGGTGGCAGGGATGATTGAGACCCAGTACTTC,CASSTVAGMIETQYF